This entry is about one TCR beta chain. Its antigen is undetermined. These data originate in a study of T cell responses to AZD1222 COVID-19 vaccine. Findings and limits, study-wide: Most donors were white British, females outnumbered males, and clonal diversity was possibly underestimated.

Profiling relied on immunoSEQ multiplex PCR, and the TCRdb table lists in-frame clones only, not all of them. The data show 100,000 to 150,000 clones, with about 88% seen just once and about 7.9% held by the top ten. Trimming pared 1 base from V and 3 bases from J, leaving 12 bases between. The CDR3 spans 15 residues. CDR1 is SNHLY and CDR2 is FYNNEI in the germline V gene. This TCR was sampled from an adult in good health. The V call is TRBV2, the J call TRBJ1-2; weak D call: TRBD1 (5 bases). Here the sequenced sample was peripheral blood, taken on day 0 of AZD1222 vaccination. The DNA of the CDR3 is TGTGCCAGCAGTGAAGAAAGGGGTACGGACTATGGCTACACCTTC. This gives the protein CASSEERGTDYGYTF.